The present T cell receptor beta chain was sequenced within a study of cytomegalovirus exposure and HLA in healthy donors. At the level of the study: Later, an analysis reported that the 130 or so validation repertoires had used the same platform as the roughly 660 first-cohort repertoires. The study's findings and limits: Some public TCRs appeared in many individuals, while most sequences were rare. Reportedly, diagnosis of cytomegalovirus status by the classifier showed high specificity and sensitivity.

It was the approximately 120-subject validation cohort, separate from the approximately 700-subject first cohort, to which the donors belonged. Sequencing was performed with immunoSEQ multiplex PCR; in TCRdb, only in-frame clones are kept and a portion is missing. The table records more than 130,000 clones, about 86% of them present only once. To note about this clone: Its antigen is unidentified.

Trimming cost V 5 bases and J 2 bases, with 10 bases left between them. Germline V lookup: CDR1 MNHNY, CDR2 SVGAGI (reference sequence). CDR3 size: 14 residues. The receptor's source is a young woman in good health and CMV-seropositive. The sample taken for sequencing was PBMCs. The genes are TRBV6-6 and TRBJ1-5; D possibly corresponds to TRBD1 (6 bases). The CDR3 bases are TGTGCCAGCAGTCGTCGACAGGGCAATCAGCCCCAGCATTTT. This gives the protein CASSRRQGNQPQHF.